Sequencing of this T cell receptor beta chain was carried out in a study of T cells in Graves' hyperthyroidism and ophthalmopathy. Patients aged 18 to 65 had newly diagnosed hyperthyroidism of under 2 months' duration. The study excluded patients with uncontrolled infection, other autoimmune disease, pregnancy or lactation. The authors took PBMCs from 10 ml fresh peripheral blood. V lost 4 bases, J lost 4 bases, and 6 bases stayed unmatched. This CDR3 has 13 amino acids. The V gene's germline CDR1 is GTSNPN and CDR2 SVGIG (reference sequence). Study-level points and caveats: The blood repertoire included most of the expanded thyroid clonotypes above 0.001.

This clonotype was counted only a few times. The antigen is unknown. The investigators amplified TCR beta CDR3 regions from RNA transcripts. The TCR CDR3 was amplified in a first-round RT-PCR using the HTBI primer set. MiXCR, run by TCRdb on the multiplex PCR reads, gives a single entry per CDR3 protein. Of fewer than 450,000 distinct CDR3 sequences in the sample, approximately 17% were seen once. The chain recombines TRBV30 with TRBJ2-5; 7 nucleotides match TRBD1. The clonotype originates from a woman in her 30s with Graves' hyperthyroidism that later progressed to Graves' ophthalmopathy. Sample: blood. This CDR3 is CAWTGTGAETQYF. The CDR3, as DNA: TGTGCCTGGACGGGTACAGGGGCAGAGACCCAGTACTTC.